A selection of T cell receptor beta chains follows, all from one sample in a study of T cell repertoires in cytomegalovirus infection. Each CDR3 protein gets one entry after TCRdb re-called the reads with MiXCR. The table shows hundreds of thousands of distinct CDR3 sequences, with about 24% occurring only once. Sequencing was carried out using CD8+ T cells from PBMCs. The receptors shown here come from a human donor in good health (CMV status not recorded). Some clones in this sample may be carry-over from other donors' samples. Each CDR3 is given with its conserved first and last residue. The D gene is left open where the match is weak. A row's size may be missing; if present it is once, few, many or a size class.

v_call: TRBV12-3/TRBV12-4; clone_size: NA; d_call: NA; j_call: TRBJ1-4; cdr3_aa: CASSHTMGVEKLFF; cdr3_nt: TGTGCCAGCAGTCATACAATGGGTGTAGAAAAACTGTTTTTT
v_call: TRBV5-1; clone_size: NA; d_call: NA; j_call: TRBJ2-5; cdr3_aa: CASSSAPGGRETQYF; cdr3_nt: TGCGCCAGCAGTTCTGCCCCCGGGGGACGCGAGACCCAGTACTTC
v_call: TRBV7-2; clone_size: many; d_call: NA; j_call: TRBJ2-1; cdr3_aa: CASSLGFIEQFF; cdr3_nt: TGTGCCAGCAGCTTAGGTTTTATAGAGCAGTTCTTC
v_call: TRBV10-3; clone_size: NA; d_call: NA; j_call: TRBJ2-3; cdr3_aa: CAISESSTDTQYF; cdr3_nt: TGTGCCATCAGTGAGTCGAGCACAGATACGCAGTATTTT
v_call: TRBV27; clone_size: many; d_call: TRBD1; j_call: TRBJ2-7; cdr3_aa: CASSLTGGPYEQYF; cdr3_nt: TGTGCCAGCAGCTTGACAGGGGGTCCCTACGAGCAGTACTTC
v_call: TRBV6-1; clone_size: NA; d_call: TRBD2; j_call: TRBJ2-1; cdr3_aa: CASSESGGEYNEQFF; cdr3_nt: TGTGCCAGCAGTGAATCGGGGGGAGAATACAATGAGCAGTTCTTC
v_call: TRBV28; clone_size: NA; d_call: TRBD1; j_call: TRBJ1-1; cdr3_aa: CASSSLQTGVVFTEAFF; cdr3_nt: TGTGCCAGCAGTTCATTGCAAACAGGGGTTGTATTCACTGAAGCTTTCTTT
v_call: TRBV2; clone_size: NA; d_call: NA; j_call: TRBJ2-3; cdr3_aa: CASRSQKFDTQYF; cdr3_nt: TGTGCCAGCCGAAGCCAGAAATTCGATACGCAGTATTTT
v_call: TRBV7-6; clone_size: many; d_call: NA; j_call: TRBJ2-6; cdr3_aa: CASGSNVLTF; cdr3_nt: TGTGCCAGCGGGTCGAACGTCCTGACTTTC
v_call: TRBV5-5; clone_size: few; d_call: NA; j_call: TRBJ2-1; cdr3_aa: CASSLSRGGHNEQFF; cdr3_nt: TGTGCCAGCAGCTTGAGTCGGGGCGGACACAATGAGCAGTTCTTC
v_call: TRBV28; clone_size: NA; d_call: NA; j_call: TRBJ1-1; cdr3_aa: CASNRPDKNTEAFF; cdr3_nt: TGTGCCAGCAATCGGCCAGACAAGAACACTGAAGCTTTCTTT
v_call: TRBV25-1; clone_size: few; d_call: NA; j_call: TRBJ2-5; cdr3_aa: CASSVGWETQYF; cdr3_nt: TGTGCCAGCAGTGTAGGGTGGGAGACCCAGTACTTC
v_call: TRBV7-9; clone_size: many; d_call: NA; j_call: TRBJ2-5; cdr3_aa: CASSSGGRSQETQYF; cdr3_nt: TGTGCCAGCAGCTCGGGGGGCAGGAGCCAAGAGACCCAGTACTTC
v_call: TRBV20-1; clone_size: NA; d_call: NA; j_call: TRBJ2-2; cdr3_aa: CSAREGFGTGELFF; cdr3_nt: TGCAGTGCTAGAGAGGGTTTTGGAACCGGGGAGCTGTTTTTT
v_call: TRBV7-9; clone_size: few; d_call: NA; j_call: TRBJ2-6; cdr3_aa: CASSTSGYGANVLTF; cdr3_nt: TGTGCCAGCAGCACCTCAGGGTATGGGGCCAACGTCCTGACTTTC
v_call: TRBV28; clone_size: NA; d_call: TRBD2; j_call: TRBJ2-3; cdr3_aa: CASSFRRTSDTDTQYF; cdr3_nt: TGTGCCAGCAGTTTTCGAAGGACTAGCGACACAGATACGCAGTATTTT
v_call: TRBV6-6; clone_size: few; d_call: NA; j_call: TRBJ1-5; cdr3_aa: CASSPTDQPQHF; cdr3_nt: TGTGCCAGCAGTCCGACCGATCAGCCCCAGCATTTT
v_call: TRBV10-3; clone_size: NA; d_call: NA; j_call: TRBJ1-1; cdr3_aa: CAISGRAMNTEAFF; cdr3_nt: TGTGCCATCAGTGGCAGGGCGATGAACACTGAAGCTTTCTTT
v_call: TRBV2; clone_size: few; d_call: NA; j_call: TRBJ1-1; cdr3_aa: CASSGARTMNTEAFF; cdr3_nt: TGTGCCAGCAGTGGGGCCAGGACCATGAACACTGAAGCTTTCTTT
v_call: TRBV28; clone_size: few; d_call: TRBD2; j_call: TRBJ2-1; cdr3_aa: CASSWGLAGVPSYNEQFF; cdr3_nt: TGTGCCAGCAGCTGGGGACTAGCGGGGGTCCCTTCCTACAATGAGCAGTTCTTC
v_call: TRBV5-4; clone_size: NA; d_call: NA; j_call: TRBJ2-5; cdr3_aa: CASSSLVLSDSEGKTQYF; cdr3_nt: TGTGCCAGCAGCTCCTTGGTGTTATCGGACAGCGAGGGAAAGACCCAGTACTTC
v_call: TRBV11-3; clone_size: few; d_call: NA; j_call: TRBJ1-1; cdr3_aa: CASSPSAGENTEAFF; cdr3_nt: TGTGCCAGCAGCCCCTCCGCGGGGGAGAACACTGAAGCTTTCTTT
v_call: TRBV28; clone_size: NA; d_call: NA; j_call: TRBJ1-1; cdr3_aa: CASNLNGFRSMNTEAFF; cdr3_nt: TGTGCCAGCAATCTCAATGGATTCCGAAGCATGAACACTGAAGCTTTCTTT
v_call: TRBV7-6; clone_size: NA; d_call: TRBD2; j_call: TRBJ2-3; cdr3_aa: CASSSTSGGYLSTDTQYF; cdr3_nt: TGTGCCAGCAGCTCAACTAGCGGGGGATACCTTAGCACAGATACGCAGTATTTT
v_call: TRBV12-3/TRBV12-4; clone_size: few; d_call: NA; j_call: TRBJ2-3; cdr3_aa: CASSSTMYTQYF; cdr3_nt: TGTGCCAGCTCTTCTACAATGTATACGCAGTATTTT
v_call: TRBV27; clone_size: NA; d_call: NA; j_call: TRBJ2-1; cdr3_aa: CATWMGDEQFF; cdr3_nt: TGTGCCACCTGGATGGGAGATGAGCAGTTCTTC
v_call: TRBV7-6; clone_size: many; d_call: NA; j_call: TRBJ2-1; cdr3_aa: CASSSLGQVGYNEQFF; cdr3_nt: TGTGCCAGCAGCTCCTTAGGGCAGGTGGGGTACAATGAGCAGTTCTTC
v_call: TRBV15; clone_size: many; d_call: NA; j_call: TRBJ2-1; cdr3_aa: CATSNRGTRAGDEQFF; cdr3_nt: TGTGCCACCAGCAACCGAGGGACCAGGGCTGGAGATGAGCAGTTCTTC
v_call: TRBV5-6; clone_size: few; d_call: NA; j_call: TRBJ2-5; cdr3_aa: CASSLEVVWAETQYF; cdr3_nt: TGTGCCAGCAGCTTGGAGGTAGTGTGGGCAGAGACCCAGTACTTC
v_call: TRBV14; clone_size: few; d_call: NA; j_call: TRBJ2-4; cdr3_aa: CASSQVDQYIQYF; cdr3_nt: TGTGCCAGCAGCCAAGTGGACCAATACATTCAGTACTTC
v_call: TRBV7-3; clone_size: few; d_call: NA; j_call: TRBJ2-6; cdr3_aa: CASPDAYEGNVLTF; cdr3_nt: TGTGCCAGCCCGGACGCCTATGAGGGCAACGTCCTGACTTTC
v_call: TRBV5-6; clone_size: NA; d_call: NA; j_call: TRBJ1-1; cdr3_aa: CANSWNTEAFF; cdr3_nt: TGTGCCAACAGCTGGAACACTGAAGCTTTCTTT
v_call: TRBV20-1; clone_size: NA; d_call: TRBD1; j_call: TRBJ1-1; cdr3_aa: CSPRDDRDSTEAFF; cdr3_nt: TGCAGTCCTCGGGATGACAGGGATTCAACTGAAGCTTTCTTT
v_call: TRBV28; clone_size: few; d_call: NA; j_call: TRBJ1-2; cdr3_aa: CAIRQPSGYTF; cdr3_nt: TGTGCCATCCGACAGCCGTCTGGCTACACCTTC
v_call: TRBV7-9; clone_size: many; d_call: TRBD1; j_call: TRBJ1-2; cdr3_aa: CASSPKTGPIYGYTF; cdr3_nt: TGTGCCAGCAGCCCCAAGACAGGGCCCATCTATGGCTACACCTTC
v_call: TRBV27; clone_size: few; d_call: NA; j_call: TRBJ2-7; cdr3_aa: CASSNLAPYEQYF; cdr3_nt: TGTGCCAGCAGTAATCTTGCACCGTACGAGCAGTACTTC